The rows below give T cell receptor beta chains drawn from one sample of a study of vaccination and CD4 T cells after COVID-19. TCRdb processed the PCR reads anew with MiXCR; each CDR3 protein has one entry. Of roughly 15,000 distinct CDR3 sequences listed, approximately 84% were seen once; the top ten hold roughly a tenth. These TCRs' antigens remain unknown. Here the sequenced sample was CD4+ T cells from blood, cultured in vitro, taken after SARS-CoV-2 vaccination. These receptors all stem from a human donor who received a COVID-19 vaccine. CDR3s include the opening cysteine and the closing phenylalanine or tryptophan.

CDR3	V	J
CASSFSQGAYYGYTF	TRBV11-2	TRBJ1-2
CASSASNQPQHF	TRBV2	TRBJ1-5
CRSGGASKNIQYF	TRBV29-1	TRBJ2-4
CASSIARRVGSTEAFF	TRBV19	TRBJ1-1
CASGFSGGTYEQYF	TRBV19	TRBJ2-7
CSASGSGPSYNEQFF	TRBV20-1	TRBJ2-1
CATSGTDRNTGELFF	TRBV24-1	TRBJ2-2
CASSPTDTQYF	TRBV18	TRBJ2-3
CASSLTGLADSPARNEQFF	TRBV7-3	TRBJ2-1
CASSSGQGVSSNQPQHF	TRBV19	TRBJ1-5
CASSQARADSYGYTF	TRBV14	TRBJ1-2
CASSDGQGSTEAFF	TRBV10-1	TRBJ1-1
CASSQEGTIGETQYF	TRBV4-1	TRBJ2-5
CATSRDSWATNEKLFF	TRBV15	TRBJ1-4
CASSLWVGTGVGTEAFF	TRBV12-3/TRBV12-4	TRBJ1-1